This is a list of T cell receptor beta chains from one sample in a study of blood T cell repertoires in COVID-19. Only in-frame clones appear in the TCRdb table, and some are missing; sequencing was by immunoSEQ multiplex PCR. This table has roughly 330,000 clones, roughly 88% appearing once. The sample consisted of peripheral blood. These receptors all come from a woman between 50 and 59 years old with acute or convalescent COVID-19. Both conserved end residues are part of each CDR3. D genes are given only for firm matches.

>-|TRBV3-1/TRBV3-2|TRBJ2-7
TGTGCCAGCAGCTTAGGACATAACGCCTACGAGCAGTACTTC
CASSLGHNAYEQYF
>TRBD1|TRBV25-1|TRBJ2-7
TGTGCCAGCAGTACCGGGACAGGGGGTGCGTACGAGCAGTACTTC
CASSTGTGGAYEQYF
>-|TRBV2|TRBJ2-6
TGTGCCAGCACCGAAACGCCCCACTACGGCGGGGCCAACGTCCTGACTTTC
CASTETPHYGGANVLTF
>TRBD2|TRBV6-2/TRBV6-3|TRBJ2-1
TGTGCCAGCAGTTCAACGGGACTAGCGGGATTGAATGAGCAGTTCTTC
CASSSTGLAGLNEQFF
>TRBD2|TRBV29-1|TRBJ2-5
TGCAGCGTGGGGAGGGCCCGGCAAGAGACCCAGTACTTC
CSVGRARQETQYF
>-|TRBV2|TRBJ2-3
TGTGCCAGCAGTGAGTCCTACACAGATACGCAGTATTTT
CASSESYTDTQYF
>-|TRBV7-8|TRBJ2-5
TGTGCCAGCAGCTTGGGCGCCGGGAATCTAGAGACCCAGTACTTC
CASSLGAGNLETQYF
>TRBD2|TRBV24-1|TRBJ2-7
TGTGCCACCAGTGATCCTATAGCGGGAGGGGAGCAGTACTTC
CATSDPIAGGEQYF
>-|TRBV7-8|TRBJ1-3
TGTGCCAGCAGCTTGGCCGGGACACGAAACACCATATATTTT
CASSLAGTRNTIYF
>-|TRBV15|TRBJ2-3
TGTGCCACCAGCAGAGTCGCGGGAGATACGCAGTATTTT
CATSRVAGDTQYF